The 24 T cell receptor beta chains below all came from one sample that was sequenced in a study of shared clonotypes between healthy human individuals. Measured with immunoSEQ multiplex PCR; TCRdb has only the in-frame clones, and not every one. The sample contains approximately 620,000 clones, roughly 97% of which appear only once. Material for sequencing was naive CD4+ T cells sorted from blood. Subset here: CD45RA+ positively selected. The receptors come from a woman aged 25 to 45 in good health.

This CDR3 reads CASSPGGGSPTQYF. For the CDR3, the DNA is TGTGCCAGCAGCCCTGGGGGGGGGAGCCCTACGCAGTACTTC. The chain joins TRBV7-6 to TRBJ2-7, with 7 bases matching TRBD2. The CDR3 has 14 amino acids. CDR1 is SGHVS and CDR2 is FNYEAQ in the germline V gene. Trimming took 5 bases from V and 9 from J; bases not matched to a gene: 13.

The rearrangement links TRBV2 to TRBJ2-5; 10 bases match TRBD2. From germline, CDR1 is SNHLY and CDR2 FYNNEI. CDR3 length equals 15 residues. The V segment lost 7 bases and the J segment 1 base; nucleotides outside the gene matches: 6. The CDR3 region is CASKRTSGAQETQYF. CDR3 DNA: TGTGCCAGCAAACGGACTAGCGGAGCCCAAGAGACCCAGTACTTC.

This rearrangement joins TRBV20-1 to TRBJ2-5, with D uncertain. Trimming removed 5 bases from V and 2 bases from J, with 6 bases in between. CDR3 size: 11 residues. CDR1 and CDR2 (germline): DFQATT, SNEGSKA (reference sequence). In DNA form, the CDR3 reads TGCAGTGCTGACCAGCAAGAGACCCAGTACTTC. It translates to CSADQQETQYF.

V usage is TRBV7-6 and J usage is TRBJ2-7, with unresolved D. There are 12 residues in the CDR3. Germline-derived CDR1 and CDR2 are SGHVS and FNYEAQ. V dropped 5 bases and J dropped 8 bases, with 13 bases sitting between them. The CDR3 loop is CASSLRTGQQYF. The CDR3, as DNA: TGTGCCAGCAGCCTAAGGACGGGCCAGCAGTACTTC.

This chain links TRBV18 with TRBJ2-7, with TRBD1 identical over 8 bases. J lost 3 bases, V lost 6 bases, and 10 bases had no gene match. Germline-derived CDR1 and CDR2 are KGHSH and LQKENI. This CDR3 spans 15 amino acids. CDR3 in DNA: TGTGCCAGCTCCCGAGGACAGGGCCGAGACTACGAGCAGTACTTC. Protein sequence: CASSRGQGRDYEQYF.

The chain recombines TRBV19 with TRBJ2-2, with 8 positions matching TRBD1. CDR1 and CDR2 from the germline V gene are LNHDA and SQIVND (reference sequence). This CDR3 region has 15 residues. After removal of 5 bases from V and 2 bases from J, the junction contained 4 bases not matched to a gene. The CDR3 reads CASSVGQVNTGELFF. CDR3 nucleotides: TGTGCCAGTAGTGTGGGACAGGTAAACACCGGGGAGCTGTTTTTT.

The rearrangement joins TRBV27 to TRBJ2-2, with D hard to call. Germline V gene lookup returns CDR1 MNHEY and CDR2 SMNVEV (reference sequence). V lost 6 bases and J 2 bases, leaving 13 bases between the germline ends. The CDR3 covers 15 residues. For the CDR3, the DNA is TGTGCCAGCAGCCCCCGTGGCTTAAACACCGGGGAGCTGTTTTTT. As protein: CASSPRGLNTGELFF.

The rearrangement uses TRBV21-1 and TRBJ2-7; the table's D call, TRBD2, has no DNA check behind it. TRBV21-1 is reported as a pseudogene. The CDR3 sequence is 13 residues long. Written as DNA, the CDR3 is TGTGCCAGCTCCCAGCGGGGTGGCTACGAGCAGTACTTC. This translates into CASSQRGGYEQYF.

The chain carries TRBV4-3 and TRBJ2-7; TRBD2 matches at 7 bases. The CDR3 loop spans 13 amino acids. Germline trimming cut 5 bases from V and 0 bases from J; bases unmatched to any gene: 1. From germline, CDR1 is LGHNA and CDR2 YSLEER. CDR3 region: CASSSSGSYEQYF. The CDR3 DNA reads TGCGCCAGCAGCTCTAGCGGCTCCTACGAGCAGTACTTC.

V usage is TRBV19 and J usage is TRBJ1-4; possibly TRBD1 for D (5 bases). CDR3 length equals 14 residues. CDR1 is LNHDA, CDR2 SQIVND, per germline (reference sequence). The ends were cut back, 8 bases at V and 4 bases at J, with 14 bases in the middle. CDR3: CASAVGGYNEKLFF. In DNA form, the CDR3 reads TGTGCCAGTGCGGTGGGGGGGTATAATGAAAAACTGTTTTTT.

The chain recombines TRBV7-9 with TRBJ1-3; D possibly corresponds to TRBD1 (5 bases). The V gene lost 5 bases and the J gene lost 0 bases, with 20 bases spanning the gap. Germline V gives CDR1 SEHNR, CDR2 FQNEAQ (reference sequence). The CDR3 consists of 18 residues. CDR3 protein: CASSLRVGDRSSGNTIYF. The CDR3 nucleotides read TGTGCCAGCAGCCTCAGGGTGGGCGACCGTAGCTCTGGAAACACCATATATTTT.

This chain connects TRBV23-1 to TRBJ2-5; 8 bases match TRBD1. Near its end, the DNA agrees better with TRBJ2-7, so the J call may be wrong. TRBV23-1 is noted as an ORF with a role that remains uncertain. CDR3 length: 17 residues. CDR3 coding DNA: TGCGCCAGCAGTCAATTCAGCGACAGGGGCGAGCCCTACGAGCAGTACTTC. Translated: CASSQFSDRGEPYEQYF.

V and J are TRBV2 and TRBJ1-1, with D perhaps TRBD1 (6 bases). V shed 6 bases and J shed 6 bases, with 8 bases lying between them. CDR1 is SNHLY and CDR2 is FYNNEI in the germline V gene. The CDR3 totals 11 residues. The CDR3 region has the DNA TGTGCCAGCAGGCAGGGGCCTGAAGCTTTCTTT. Its protein is CASRQGPEAFF.

V and J are TRBV6-8 and TRBJ1-4, with D hard to call. Trimming cost V 11 bases and J 8 bases, with 15 bases left between them. This CDR3 has 12 amino acids. CDR1 is MNHGY, CDR2 SAAAGT, per germline. CDR3 sequence: CADGHAREKLFF. DNA of the CDR3: TGTGCCGACGGTCACGCCCGGGAAAAACTGTTTTTT.

The CDR3 loop is CASSFGGFNTGELFF. The DNA for the CDR3 is TGTGCCAGCAGCTTCGGGGGATTTAACACCGGGGAGCTGTTTTTT. The chain joins TRBV7-9 to TRBJ2-2, with a weak D call TRBD2 (6 bases). Germline-derived CDR1 and CDR2 are SEHNR and FQNEAQ (reference sequence). CDR3 length equals 15 residues. V was cut by 3 bases and J by 2 bases, with 10 bases left in between.

This chain connects TRBV5-4 to TRBJ2-1; TRBD2 agrees at 14 bases. The V gene's germline CDR1 is SGHNT and CDR2 YYREEE (reference sequence). The CDR3 spans 16 residues. Trimming removed 4 bases from V and 8 bases from J; junction bases left unmatched: 8. CDR3 protein: CASSPGTSGSFDEQFF. The DNA of the CDR3 is TGTGCCAGCAGCCCCGGGACTAGCGGGAGTTTCGATGAGCAGTTCTTC.

The chain couples TRBV7-8 to TRBJ1-5; D unclear. V was pared by 5 bases and J by 1 base, with 9 bases between. The CDR3 contains 14 residues. Germline loops: CDR1 SGHVS, CDR2 FQNEAQ. CDR3 residues: CASSLIDSNQPQHF. CDR3 nucleotides: TGTGCCAGCAGCCTAATTGACAGCAATCAGCCCCAGCATTTT.

The chain couples TRBV2 to TRBJ2-1; D possibly corresponds to TRBD2 (6 bases). Germline CDR1 SNHLY, CDR2 FYNNEI. The CDR3 has 19 amino acids. The germline V and J ends were trimmed by 10 bases and 0 bases, with 28 bases remaining between them. The chain's CDR3 is CATLALTASGPFSYNEQFF. The CDR3, as DNA: TGTGCCACCCTTGCACTTACCGCCAGCGGGCCTTTCTCCTACAATGAGCAGTTCTTC.

The genes are TRBV7-8 and TRBJ2-7; D is possibly TRBD2 (5 bases). The CDR3 covers 16 residues. Trimming cost V 5 bases and J 0 bases, with 17 bases left between them. Germline V CDR1 and CDR2: SGHVS, FQNEAQ. The CDR3 loop is CASSPTSGISSYEQYF. In DNA, the CDR3 is TGTGCCAGCAGCCCTACCAGCGGAATAAGCTCCTACGAGCAGTACTTC.

The V and J genes are TRBV7-9 and TRBJ1-3; possibly TRBD1 for D (5 bases). Germline CDR1 is SEHNR and CDR2 is FQNEAQ (reference sequence). Trimming shortened V by 1 base and J by 3 bases, and 10 bases separated the two germline ends. This CDR3 is built from 15 residues. CDR3 loop: CASSLEGIHGNTIYF. The CDR3 DNA follows: TGTGCCAGCAGCTTAGAGGGGATTCATGGAAACACCATATATTTT. Variable domain in full (rest from reference TRBV7-9 and TRBJ1-3): DTGVSQNPRHKITKRGQNVTFRCDPISEHNRLYWYRQTLGQGPEFLTYFQNEAQLEKSRLLSDRFSAERPKGSFSTLEIQRTEQGDSAMYLCASSLEGIHGNTIYFGEGSWLTVV.

This chain links TRBV27 with TRBJ2-4, with 9 bases fitting TRBD1. With 3 bases clipped from V and 5 bases from J, the junction kept 8 bases outside the gene matches. This CDR3 has 16 amino acids. Germline V lookup: CDR1 MNHEY, CDR2 SMNVEV (reference sequence). The CDR3 is CASSFSGQGYQNIQYF. CDR3 nucleotide sequence: TGTGCCAGCAGTTTCTCAGGACAGGGGTACCAAAACATTCAGTACTTC.

The chain couples TRBV5-1 to TRBJ2-3; TRBD2 matches 8 bases. V lost 0 bases and J lost 2; bases outside the gene matches: 5. Germline V lookup: CDR1 SGHRS, CDR2 YFSETQ. CDR3 size: 16 residues. CDR3 DNA sequence: TGCGCCAGCAGCTTGGTAGGCGGGAGGAACACAGATACGCAGTATTTT. The encoded protein is CASSLVGGRNTDTQYF.

V and J are TRBV15 and TRBJ2-5; D might be TRBD1 or TRBD2, each matching 6 bases. The germline V and J ends were trimmed by 3 bases and 1 base, with 18 bases remaining between them. CDR3 length: 17 residues. The germline CDR1 and CDR2 sequences are LNHNV and YYDKDF (reference sequence). The CDR3: CATSSSLGRGGQETQYF. CDR3 sequence (DNA): TGTGCCACCAGCAGTTCTCTAGGCAGGGGAGGCCAAGAGACCCAGTACTTC.

The chain couples TRBV5-1 to TRBJ1-1, with D possibly matching TRBD1 (5 bases). Germline-derived CDR1 and CDR2 are SGHRS and YFSETQ. This CDR3 is built from 15 residues. V was clipped by 0 bases and J by 4 bases, with 13 bases between them. The CDR3 spells CASSLGQSVGTEAFF. The CDR3 nucleotides read TGCGCCAGCAGCTTGGGACAGTCGGTTGGCACTGAAGCTTTCTTT.